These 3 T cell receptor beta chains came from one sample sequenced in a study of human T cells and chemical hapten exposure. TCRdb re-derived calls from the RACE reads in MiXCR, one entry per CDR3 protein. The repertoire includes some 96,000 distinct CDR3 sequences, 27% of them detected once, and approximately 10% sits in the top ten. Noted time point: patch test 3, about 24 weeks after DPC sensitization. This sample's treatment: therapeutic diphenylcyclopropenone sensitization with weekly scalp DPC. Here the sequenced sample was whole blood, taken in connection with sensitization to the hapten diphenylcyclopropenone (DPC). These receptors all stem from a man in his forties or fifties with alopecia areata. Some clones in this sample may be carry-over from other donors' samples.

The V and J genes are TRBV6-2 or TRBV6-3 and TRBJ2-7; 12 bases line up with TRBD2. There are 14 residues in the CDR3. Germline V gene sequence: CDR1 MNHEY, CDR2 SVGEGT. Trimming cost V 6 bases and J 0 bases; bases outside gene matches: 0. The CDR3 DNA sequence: TGTGCCAGCAGGACTAGCGGGGGCTCCTACGAGCAGTACTTC. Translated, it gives CASRTSGGSYEQYF.

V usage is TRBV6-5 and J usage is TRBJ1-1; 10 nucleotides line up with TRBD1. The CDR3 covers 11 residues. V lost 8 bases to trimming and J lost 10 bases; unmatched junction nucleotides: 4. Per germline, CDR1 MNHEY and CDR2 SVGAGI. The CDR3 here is CASLWTGGAFF. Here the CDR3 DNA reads TGTGCCAGCCTCTGGACAGGGGGAGCTTTCTTT.

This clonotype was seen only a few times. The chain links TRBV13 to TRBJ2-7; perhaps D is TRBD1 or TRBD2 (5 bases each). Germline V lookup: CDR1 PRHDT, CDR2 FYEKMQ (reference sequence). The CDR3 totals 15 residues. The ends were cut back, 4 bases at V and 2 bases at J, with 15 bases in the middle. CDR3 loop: CASSSRDQVTYEQYF. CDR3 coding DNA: TGTGCCAGCAGCTCCAGGGACCAAGTCACCTACGAGCAGTACTTC. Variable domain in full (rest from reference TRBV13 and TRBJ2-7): AAGVIQSPRHLIKEKRETATLKCYPIPRHDTVYWYQQGPGQDPQFLISFYEKMQSDKGSIPDRFSAQQFSDYHSELNMSSLELGDSALYFCASSSRDQVTYEQYFGPGTRLTVT.